One sample yielded the 18 T cell receptor beta chains listed below, sequenced in a study of T-cell reconstitution after alpha-beta-depleted transplantation in children. TCRbeta library preparation incorporated unique molecular identifiers. TCRdb itself ran the PCR reads through MiXCR, one entry per CDR3 protein. The sample has about 250,000 distinct CDR3 sequences, 20% to 30% seen once. The material was PBMCs, mostly from graft donor cells, obtained 360 days after TCRalphabeta/CD19-depleted stem cell transplant. These receptors all stem from a female patient aged 2 to 10 who had a stem cell transplant for congenital amegakaryocytic thrombocytopenia, so the T cells may come from the graft donor.

The genes are TRBV15 and TRBJ2-7, with D unresolved. The V gene lost 0 bases and the J gene lost 0 bases, with 12 bases spanning the gap. The CDR3 runs to 16 residues. Looked up from germline, CDR1 is LNHNV and CDR2 is YYDKDF (reference sequence). The CDR3 DNA reads as TGTGCCACCAGCAGAGATGGCAAATTGAGCTCCTACGAGCAGTACTTC. Translating gives CATSRDGKLSSYEQYF.

V is TRBV11-2 and J is TRBJ1-1; 9 positions agree with TRBD1. J lost 11 bases, V lost 4 bases, and 17 bases had no gene match. The CDR3 sequence is 16 residues long. In germline, CDR1 is SGHAT, CDR2 FQNNGV. DNA of the CDR3: TGTGCCAGCAGCTGGGACAGGGCCGTCGAGGGATCTGGTGCTTTCTTT. Protein: CASSWDRAVEGSGAFF.

The V call is TRBV7-2, the J call TRBJ2-7; 10 bases line up with TRBD2. This CDR3 spans 15 amino acids. Germline trimming cut 5 bases from V and 3 bases from J; bases unmatched to any gene: 7. Germline CDR1 is SGHTA and CDR2 is FQGNSA. Written as DNA, the CDR3 is TGTGCCAGCAGCCTTCTAGCGGGAGCTATCTACGAGCAGTACTTC. It yields the protein CASSLLAGAIYEQYF. The complete variable domain, with remaining parts taken from reference TRBV7-2 and TRBJ2-7, reads GAGVSQSPSNKVTEKGKDVELRCDPISGHTALYWYRQSLGQGLEFLIYFQGNSAPDKSGLPSDRFSAERTGGSVSTLTIQRTQQEDSAVYLCASSLLAGAIYEQYFGPGTRLTVT.

The chain uses TRBV12-3 or TRBV12-4 and TRBJ2-7; D remains unclear. The CDR3 consists of 13 residues. The germline V and J ends were trimmed by 3 bases and 5 bases, with 11 bases remaining between them. CDR3 DNA sequence: TGTGCCAGCAGTTTTAGTCGGCGTGACGAGCAGTACTTC. Its translation: CASSFSRRDEQYF.

This chain joins TRBV28 and TRBJ1-1, with TRBD1 identical over 7 bases. After removal of 6 bases from V and 6 bases from J, the junction contained 13 bases not matched to a gene. Germline CDR1 reads MDHEN; CDR2 reads SYDVKM. The CDR3 runs 15 residues. The CDR3 protein is CASSLTGEVLSEAFF. The CDR3 DNA is TGTGCCAGCAGCTTAACAGGGGAGGTTCTTTCTGAAGCTTTCTTT. The full variable domain, in which reference TRBV28 and TRBJ1-1 provide the parts outside the CDR3, is DVKVTQSSRYLVKRTGEKVFLECVQDMDHENMFWYRQDPGLGLRLIYFSYDVKMKEKGDIPEGYSVSREKKERFSLILESASTNQTSMYLCASSLTGEVLSEAFFGQGTRLTVV.

This clonotype showed up many times. The J gene is TRBJ1-1, the V gene TRBV20-1; 7 nucleotides agree with TRBD1. The germline gives CDR1 DFQATT, CDR2 SNEGSKA (reference sequence). V shed 6 bases and J 0 bases; nucleotides not matched to a gene: 4. The CDR3 spans 13 residues. CDR3 sequence: CSAPDRLNTEAFF. The DNA of the CDR3 is TGCAGTGCACCGGACAGGCTGAACACTGAAGCTTTCTTT.

The CDR3 loop is CASSQDGYTSGPRSEQYF. The CDR3, as DNA: TGTGCCAGCAGCCAAGACGGCTATACTAGCGGCCCCCGGTCCGAGCAGTACTTC. The V gene is TRBV3-1, the J gene TRBJ2-7, with TRBD2 identical over 8 bases. Germline V gene lookup returns CDR1 LGHDT and CDR2 YNNKEL (reference sequence). This CDR3 spans 18 amino acids. The V gene end was trimmed by 0 bases and the J gene end by 6 bases; junction bases not matched to a gene: 16.

The chain links TRBV5-1 to TRBJ2-1; the D gene could be TRBD1 or TRBD2 (5 bases each). The germline V gene encodes CDR1 SGHRS and CDR2 YFSETQ. V lost 6 bases, J lost 7 bases, and 20 bases lay in between. There are 15 residues in the CDR3. The CDR3 sequence: CASKRELGRENEQFF. The CDR3, as DNA: TGCGCCAGCAAAAGGGAGTTAGGCAGGGAGAATGAGCAGTTCTTC.

V and J are TRBV7-8 and TRBJ2-3; the D is unclear. Germline V CDR1 and CDR2: SGHVS, FQNEAQ. V was cut by 5 bases and J by 5 bases, with 14 bases left in between. The CDR3 covers 14 residues. The DNA of the CDR3 is TGTGCCAGCAGCGTTTACCTGGCTGAAGATACGCAGTATTTT. It codes for CASSVYLAEDTQYF.

This chain connects TRBV18 to TRBJ1-1; D is unresolved. Looked up from germline, CDR1 is KGHSH and CDR2 is LQKENI. V lost 2 bases and J 1 base, leaving 14 bases between the germline ends. CDR3 size: 16 residues. CDR3 loop: CASSPEEEDWNTEAFF. Here the CDR3 DNA reads TGTGCCAGCTCACCAGAGGAGGAGGATTGGAACACTGAAGCTTTCTTT.

The chain uses TRBV6-1 and TRBJ2-1; 10 bases are shared with TRBD2. V trimming: 5 bases; J trimming: 5 bases; junction bases outside the gene matches: 9. Germline CDR1 reads MNHNS; CDR2 reads SASEGT. The CDR3 is 16 amino acids. In DNA, the CDR3 is TGTGCCAGCAGTCGTTCGTTGCTAGCGGGGGACAATGAGCAGTTCTTC. This gives the protein CASSRSLLAGDNEQFF.

This clonotype showed up just a few times. V is TRBV20-1 and J is TRBJ2-7; D possibly corresponds to TRBD1 (6 bases). V was clipped by 4 bases and J by 1 base, with 14 bases between them. Germline values: CDR1 DFQATT, CDR2 SNEGSKA (reference sequence). The CDR3 length is 14 residues. The CDR3 reads CSATGTRRSYEQYF. CDR3 bases: TGCAGTGCTACGGGGACAAGGAGGTCCTACGAGCAGTACTTC.

The CDR3 protein is CSVEAVEAGETQYF. As DNA, the CDR3 is TGCAGCGTTGAAGCCGTTGAAGCTGGGGAGACCCAGTACTTC. This rearrangement joins TRBV29-1 to TRBJ2-5; the D is unclear. CDR3 size: 14 residues. The V and J ends lost 1 base and 5 bases respectively, with 14 bases between them. Germline CDR1 is SQVTM and CDR2 is ANQGSEA.

The sample holds a few counts of this clonotype. The rearrangement links TRBV4-1 to TRBJ2-7, with unresolved D. V dropped 1 base and J dropped 3 bases, with 7 bases sitting between them. The CDR3 loop spans 13 amino acids. Germline V gene sequence: CDR1 MGHRA, CDR2 YSYEKL. DNA of the CDR3: TGCGCCAGCAGCCAAGCAGAATACTACGAGCAGTACTTC. This sequence encodes CASSQAEYYEQYF.

The chain combines TRBV4-2 with TRBJ2-7; 13 bases align to TRBD2. There are 15 residues in the CDR3. Germline V CDR1 and CDR2: LGHNA, YNFKEQ. Unmatched junction bases numbered 6, after V lost 5 bases and J lost 5 bases. In nucleotides, the CDR3 is TGTGCCAGCAGCGCCCTGACTAGCGGGGGGCACGAGCAGTACTTC. Protein sequence: CASSALTSGGHEQYF.

The chain carries TRBV20-1 and TRBJ1-1, with no clear D. Between the trimmed V and J ends, which lost 7 bases and 1 base, there was a span of 7 bases. The CDR3 has 11 amino acids. Germline lookup yields CDR1 DFQATT and CDR2 SNEGSKA (reference sequence). The CDR3 region is CSDLRNTEAFF. Written as DNA, the CDR3 is TGCAGTGACCTGAGGAACACTGAAGCTTTCTTT.

V gene TRBV2 combines with J gene TRBJ2-3; 9 bases match TRBD1. The CDR3 is 14 amino acids. Germline values: CDR1 SNHLY, CDR2 FYNNEI. J lost 1 base, V lost 8 bases, and 4 bases had no gene match. CDR3 residues: CASPRTGGTDTQYF. CDR3 sequence (DNA): TGTGCCAGCCCCAGGACAGGGGGCACAGATACGCAGTATTTT. The full variable domain, rest sourced from reference TRBV2 and TRBJ2-3, is EPEVTQTPSHQVTQMGQEVILRCVPISNHLYFYWYRQILGQKVEFLVSFYNNEISEKSEIFDDQFSVERPDGSNFTLKIRSTKLEDSAMYFCASPRTGGTDTQYFGPGTRLTVL.

V gene TRBV5-1 combines with J gene TRBJ2-2; a weak D match, TRBD2 (6 bases). V lost 4 bases to trimming and J lost 0 bases, with 13 bases between them. The CDR3 runs to 16 residues. Germline V gene data show CDR1 as SGHRS and CDR2 as YFSETQ. CDR3 in DNA: TGCGCCAGCAGCCCACGGCTAGCGTCGAACACCGGGGAGCTGTTTTTT. Amino acids: CASSPRLASNTGELFF. Full variable domain (missing parts from reference TRBV5-1 and TRBJ2-2): KAGVTQTPRYLIKTRGQQVTLSCSPISGHRSVSWYQQTPGQGLQFLFEYFSETQRNKGNFPGRFSGRQFSNSRSEMNVSTLELGDSALYLCASSPRLASNTGELFFGEGSRLTVL.